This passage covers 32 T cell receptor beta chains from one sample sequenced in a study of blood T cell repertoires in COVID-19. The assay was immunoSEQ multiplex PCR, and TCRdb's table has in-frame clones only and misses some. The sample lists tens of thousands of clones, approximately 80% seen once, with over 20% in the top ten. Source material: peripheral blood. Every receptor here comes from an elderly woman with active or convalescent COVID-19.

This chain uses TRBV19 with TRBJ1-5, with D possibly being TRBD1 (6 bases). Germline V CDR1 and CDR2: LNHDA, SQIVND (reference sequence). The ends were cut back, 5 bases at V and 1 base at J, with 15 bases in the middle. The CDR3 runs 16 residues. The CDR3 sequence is CASSWAGTQSNQPQHF. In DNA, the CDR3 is TGTGCCAGTAGTTGGGCCGGGACACAAAGCAATCAGCCCCAGCATTTT.

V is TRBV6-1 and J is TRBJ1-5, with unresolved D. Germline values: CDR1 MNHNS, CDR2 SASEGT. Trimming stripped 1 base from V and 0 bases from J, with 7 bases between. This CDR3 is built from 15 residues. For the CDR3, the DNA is TGTGCCAGCAGTGAAGGTAGTTATAGCAATCAGCCCCAGCATTTT. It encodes CASSEGSYSNQPQHF.

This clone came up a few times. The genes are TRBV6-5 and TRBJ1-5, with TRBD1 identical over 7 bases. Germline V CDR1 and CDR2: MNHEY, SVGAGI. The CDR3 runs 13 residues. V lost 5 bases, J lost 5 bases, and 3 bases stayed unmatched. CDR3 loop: CASSSDRDQPQHF. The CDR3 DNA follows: TGTGCCAGCAGTAGTGACAGGGATCAGCCCCAGCATTTT.

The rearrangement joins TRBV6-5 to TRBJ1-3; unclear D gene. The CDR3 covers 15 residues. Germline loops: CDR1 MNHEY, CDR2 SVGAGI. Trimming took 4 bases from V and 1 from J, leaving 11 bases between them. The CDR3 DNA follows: TGTGCCAGCAGTTTCGGGGTATCTTCTGGAAACACCATATATTTT. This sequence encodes CASSFGVSSGNTIYF.

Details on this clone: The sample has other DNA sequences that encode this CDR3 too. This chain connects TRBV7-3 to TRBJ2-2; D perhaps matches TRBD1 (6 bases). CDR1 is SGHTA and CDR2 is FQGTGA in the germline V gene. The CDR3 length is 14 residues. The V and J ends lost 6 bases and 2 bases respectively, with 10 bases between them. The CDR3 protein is CASSLQGNTGELFF. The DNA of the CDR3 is TGTGCCAGCAGTTTACAGGGAAACACCGGGGAGCTGTTTTTT.

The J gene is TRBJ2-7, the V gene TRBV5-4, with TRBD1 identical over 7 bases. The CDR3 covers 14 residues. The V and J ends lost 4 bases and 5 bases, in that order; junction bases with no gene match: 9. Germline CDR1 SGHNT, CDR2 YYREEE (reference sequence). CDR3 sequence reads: CASSLRATGNEQYF. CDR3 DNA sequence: TGTGCCAGCAGCCTACGTGCGACAGGGAACGAGCAGTACTTC. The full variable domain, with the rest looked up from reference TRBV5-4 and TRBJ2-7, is ETGVTQSPTHLIKTRGQQVTLRCSSQSGHNTVSWYQQALGQGPQFIFQYYREEENGRGNFPPRFSGLQFPNYSSELNVNALELDDSALYLCASSLRATGNEQYFGPGTRLTVT.

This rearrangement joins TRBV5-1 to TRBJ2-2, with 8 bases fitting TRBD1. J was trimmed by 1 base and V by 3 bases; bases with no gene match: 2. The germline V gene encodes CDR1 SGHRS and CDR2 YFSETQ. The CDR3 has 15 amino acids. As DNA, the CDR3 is TGCGCCAGCAGCTCCGGGACAGGGAACACCGGGGAGCTGTTTTTT. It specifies CASSSGTGNTGELFF.

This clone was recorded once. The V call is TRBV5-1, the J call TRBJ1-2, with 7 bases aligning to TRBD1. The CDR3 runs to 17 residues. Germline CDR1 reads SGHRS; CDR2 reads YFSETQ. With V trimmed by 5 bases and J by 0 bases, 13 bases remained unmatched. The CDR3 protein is CASSLMGQSLANYGYTF. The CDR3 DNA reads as TGCGCCAGCAGTCTAATGGGACAGTCGTTAGCTAACTATGGCTACACCTTC.

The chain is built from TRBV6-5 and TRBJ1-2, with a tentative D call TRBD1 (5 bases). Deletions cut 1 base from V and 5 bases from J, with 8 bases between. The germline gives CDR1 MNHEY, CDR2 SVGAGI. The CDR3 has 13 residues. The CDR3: CASSYLGEYGYTF. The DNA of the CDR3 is TGTGCCAGCAGTTACTTAGGGGAATATGGCTACACCTTC.

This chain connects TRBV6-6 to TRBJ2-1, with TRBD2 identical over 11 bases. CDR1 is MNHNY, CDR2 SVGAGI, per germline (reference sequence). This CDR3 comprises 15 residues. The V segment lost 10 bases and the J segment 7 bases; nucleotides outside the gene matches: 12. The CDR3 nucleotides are TGTGCCACCGCCCTCGGGGGACTAGCGGAGAATGAGCAGTTCTTC. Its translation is CATALGGLAENEQFF.

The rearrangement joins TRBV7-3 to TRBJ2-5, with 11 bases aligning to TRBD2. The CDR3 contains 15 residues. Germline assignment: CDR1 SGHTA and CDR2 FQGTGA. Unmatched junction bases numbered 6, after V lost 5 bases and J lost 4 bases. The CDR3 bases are TGTGCCAGCAGCCATATAGCGGGGGGGCGAGAGACCCAGTACTTC. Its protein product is CASSHIAGGRETQYF.

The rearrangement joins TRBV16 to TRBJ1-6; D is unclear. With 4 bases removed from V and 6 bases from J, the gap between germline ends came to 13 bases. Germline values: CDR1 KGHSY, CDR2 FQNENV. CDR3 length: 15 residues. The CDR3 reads CASSPSRVGNSPLHF. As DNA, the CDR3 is TGTGCCAGCAGCCCCTCCCGGGTTGGTAATTCACCCCTCCACTTT.

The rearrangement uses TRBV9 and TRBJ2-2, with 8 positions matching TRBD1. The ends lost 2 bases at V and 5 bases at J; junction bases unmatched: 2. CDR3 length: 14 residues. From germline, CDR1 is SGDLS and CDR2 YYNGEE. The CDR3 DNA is TGTGCCAGCAGCGTCCAGGGGGCTACCGGGGAGCTGTTTTTT. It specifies CASSVQGATGELFF.

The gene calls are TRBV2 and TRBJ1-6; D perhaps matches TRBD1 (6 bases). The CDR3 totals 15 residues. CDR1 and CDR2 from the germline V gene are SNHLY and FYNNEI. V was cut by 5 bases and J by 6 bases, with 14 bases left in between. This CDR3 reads CASSIGQIINSPLHF. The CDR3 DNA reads TGTGCCAGCAGTATAGGACAGATTATTAATTCACCCCTCCACTTT.

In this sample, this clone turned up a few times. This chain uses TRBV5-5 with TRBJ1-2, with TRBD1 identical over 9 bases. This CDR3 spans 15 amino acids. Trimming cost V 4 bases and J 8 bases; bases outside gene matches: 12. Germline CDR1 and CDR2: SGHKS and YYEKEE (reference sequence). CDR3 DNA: TGTGCCAGCAGCCCTTACTCTAGGGACAGGGCGGGCTACACCTTC. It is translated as CASSPYSRDRAGYTF.

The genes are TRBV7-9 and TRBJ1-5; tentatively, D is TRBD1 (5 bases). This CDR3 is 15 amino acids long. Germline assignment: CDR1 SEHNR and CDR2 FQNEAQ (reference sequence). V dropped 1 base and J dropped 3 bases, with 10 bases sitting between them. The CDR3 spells CASSLGDSFNQPQHF. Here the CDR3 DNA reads TGTGCCAGCAGCTTAGGGGACTCCTTCAATCAGCCCCAGCATTTT.

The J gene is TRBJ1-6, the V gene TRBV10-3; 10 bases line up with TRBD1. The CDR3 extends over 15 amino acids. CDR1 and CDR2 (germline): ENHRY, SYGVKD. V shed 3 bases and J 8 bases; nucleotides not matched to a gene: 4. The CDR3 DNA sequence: TGTGCCATCAGTGATGGACAGGGGGGTGATTCACCCCTCCACTTT. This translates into CAISDGQGGDSPLHF.

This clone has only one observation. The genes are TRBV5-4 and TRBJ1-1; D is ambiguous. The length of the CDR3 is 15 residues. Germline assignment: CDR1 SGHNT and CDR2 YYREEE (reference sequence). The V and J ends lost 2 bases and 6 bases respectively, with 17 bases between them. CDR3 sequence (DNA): TGTGCCAGCAGCTTTTGGGAGAGAGTGAAGGCTGAAGCTTTCTTT. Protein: CASSFWERVKAEAFF.

CDR3: CASSVEAGGGAASPLHF. As DNA, the CDR3 is TGTGCCAGCAGCGTAGAGGCGGGGGGAGGCGCGGCCTCACCCCTCCACTTT. The chain is built from TRBV9 and TRBJ1-6; the D gene is possibly TRBD1 (5 bases). The germline gives CDR1 SGDLS, CDR2 YYNGEE. The ends were cut back, 0 bases at V and 10 bases at J, with 20 bases in the middle. The CDR3 length is 17 residues.

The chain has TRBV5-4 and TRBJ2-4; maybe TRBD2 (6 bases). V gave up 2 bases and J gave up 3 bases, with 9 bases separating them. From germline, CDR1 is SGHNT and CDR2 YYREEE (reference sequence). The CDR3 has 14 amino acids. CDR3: CASSFGSGKNIQYF. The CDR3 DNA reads TGTGCCAGCAGCTTCGGTAGCGGCAAAAACATTCAGTACTTC.

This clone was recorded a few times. Written as DNA, the CDR3 is TGTGCCAGCAGCTTCGGCGGGAGCTCCTACGAGCAGTACTTC. It specifies CASSFGGSSYEQYF. This chain joins TRBV7-9 and TRBJ2-7, with 7 positions matching TRBD2. This CDR3 contains 14 residues. V lost 3 bases, J lost 0 bases, and 2 bases stayed unmatched. The germline CDR1 and CDR2 sequences are SEHNR and FQNEAQ (reference sequence).

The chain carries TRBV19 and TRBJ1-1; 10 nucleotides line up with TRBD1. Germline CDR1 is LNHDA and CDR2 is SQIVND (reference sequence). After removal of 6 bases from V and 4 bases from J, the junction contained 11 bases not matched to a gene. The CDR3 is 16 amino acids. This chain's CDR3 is CASSAMTGTGATEAFF. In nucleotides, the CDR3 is TGTGCCAGTAGCGCTATGACCGGGACAGGGGCCACTGAAGCTTTCTTT.

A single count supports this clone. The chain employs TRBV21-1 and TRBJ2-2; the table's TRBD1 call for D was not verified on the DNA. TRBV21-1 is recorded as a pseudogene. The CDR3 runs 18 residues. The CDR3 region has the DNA TGTGCCAGCAGCAAATTAAGGGACCGGGACAGGGATCCCGGGGAGCTGTTTTTT. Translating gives CASSKLRDRDRDPGELFF.

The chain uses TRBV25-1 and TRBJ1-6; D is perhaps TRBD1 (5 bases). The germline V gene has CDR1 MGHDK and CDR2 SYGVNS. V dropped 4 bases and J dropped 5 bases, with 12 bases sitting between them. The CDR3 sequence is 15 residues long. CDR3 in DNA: TGTGCCAGCAGTGCTCCGGGGGGGGATAATTCACCCCTCCACTTT. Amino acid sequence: CASSAPGGDNSPLHF.

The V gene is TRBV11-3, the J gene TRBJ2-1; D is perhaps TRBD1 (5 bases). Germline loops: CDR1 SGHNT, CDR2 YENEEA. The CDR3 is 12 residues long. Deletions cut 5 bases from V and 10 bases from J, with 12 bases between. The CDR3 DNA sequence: TGTGCCAGCAGCCCAGGGCAGACCGAGCAGTTCTTC. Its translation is CASSPGQTEQFF.

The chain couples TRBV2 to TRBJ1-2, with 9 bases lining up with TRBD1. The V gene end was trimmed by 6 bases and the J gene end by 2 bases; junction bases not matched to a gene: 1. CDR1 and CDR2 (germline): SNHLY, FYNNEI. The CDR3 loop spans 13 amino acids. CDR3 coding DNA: TGTGCCAGCAGGACAGGGGGGAACTATGGCTACACCTTC. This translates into CASRTGGNYGYTF.

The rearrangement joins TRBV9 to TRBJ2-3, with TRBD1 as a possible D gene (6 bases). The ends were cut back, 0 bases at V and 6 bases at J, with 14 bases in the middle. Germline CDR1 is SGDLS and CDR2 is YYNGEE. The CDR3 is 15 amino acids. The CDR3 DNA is TGTGCCAGCAGCGTAGGAGGACAGACCGTGGATACGCAGTATTTT. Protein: CASSVGGQTVDTQYF.

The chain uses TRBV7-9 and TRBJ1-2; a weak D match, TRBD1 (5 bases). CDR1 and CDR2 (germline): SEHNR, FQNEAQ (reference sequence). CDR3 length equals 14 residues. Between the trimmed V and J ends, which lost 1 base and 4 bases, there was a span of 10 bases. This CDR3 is CASSLVRGGYGYTF. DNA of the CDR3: TGTGCCAGCAGCTTAGTACGGGGGGGCTATGGCTACACCTTC.

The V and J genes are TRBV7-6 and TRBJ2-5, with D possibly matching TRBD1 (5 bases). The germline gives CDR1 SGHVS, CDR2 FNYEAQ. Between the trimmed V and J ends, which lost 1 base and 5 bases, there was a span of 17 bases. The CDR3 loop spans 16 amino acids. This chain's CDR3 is CASSLGALGRVETQYF. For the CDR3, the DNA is TGTGCCAGCAGCTTAGGGGCCTTGGGCAGGGTCGAGACCCAGTACTTC.

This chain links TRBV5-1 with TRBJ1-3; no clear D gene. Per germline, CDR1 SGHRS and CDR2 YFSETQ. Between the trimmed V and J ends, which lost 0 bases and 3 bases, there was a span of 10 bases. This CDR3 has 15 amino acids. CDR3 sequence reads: CASSLGGQGGNTIYF. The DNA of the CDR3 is TGCGCCAGCAGCTTGGGCGGGCAAGGTGGAAACACCATATATTTT. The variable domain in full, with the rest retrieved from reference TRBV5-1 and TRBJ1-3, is KAGVTQTPRYLIKTRGQQVTLSCSPISGHRSVSWYQQTPGQGLQFLFEYFSETQRNKGNFPGRFSGRQFSNSRSEMNVSTLELGDSALYLCASSLGGQGGNTIYFGEGSWLTVV.

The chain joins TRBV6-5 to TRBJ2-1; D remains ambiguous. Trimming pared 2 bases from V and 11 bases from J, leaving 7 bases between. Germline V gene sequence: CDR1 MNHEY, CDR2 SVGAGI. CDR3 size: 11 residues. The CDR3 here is CASSYLGQQFF. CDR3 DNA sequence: TGTGCCAGCAGTTACCTAGGCCAGCAGTTCTTC.

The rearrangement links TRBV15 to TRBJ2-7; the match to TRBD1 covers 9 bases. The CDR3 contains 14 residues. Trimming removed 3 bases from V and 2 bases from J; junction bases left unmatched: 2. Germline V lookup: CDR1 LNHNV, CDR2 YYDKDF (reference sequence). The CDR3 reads CATSRDRGTYEQYF. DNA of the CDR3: TGTGCCACCAGCAGGGACAGGGGCACCTACGAGCAGTACTTC.